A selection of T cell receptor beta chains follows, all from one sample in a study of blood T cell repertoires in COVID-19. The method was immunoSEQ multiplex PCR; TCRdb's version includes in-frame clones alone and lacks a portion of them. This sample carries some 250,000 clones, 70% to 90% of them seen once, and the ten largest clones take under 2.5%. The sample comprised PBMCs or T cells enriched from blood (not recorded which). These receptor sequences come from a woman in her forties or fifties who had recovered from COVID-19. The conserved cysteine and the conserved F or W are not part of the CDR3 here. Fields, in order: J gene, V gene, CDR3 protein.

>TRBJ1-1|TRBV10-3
AISDLDRAGTEAF
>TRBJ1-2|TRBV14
ASSQVGGRAAYGYT
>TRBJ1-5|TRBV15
ATSRMSNQPQH
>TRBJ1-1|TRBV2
ASSEGTGGGMNTEAF
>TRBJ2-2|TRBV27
ASSLSNKRTGELF
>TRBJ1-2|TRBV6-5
ASQEQGRWYGYT
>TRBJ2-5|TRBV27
ASRLQRGYGGQY
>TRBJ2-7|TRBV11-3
ASSPHSGTNNYEQY
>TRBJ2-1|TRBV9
ASSVAQASDEQF
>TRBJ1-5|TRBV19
ASTHFGGASNQPQH
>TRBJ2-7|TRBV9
ASSRDSTYEQY
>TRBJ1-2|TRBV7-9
ASSLGGTRGSGYT
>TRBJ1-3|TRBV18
ASSWGDSRPNTIY
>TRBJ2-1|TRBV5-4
ASSFPPEQF
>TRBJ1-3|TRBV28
ASSFQRGYGNTIY
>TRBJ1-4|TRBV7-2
ASSQDSHPTNEKLF
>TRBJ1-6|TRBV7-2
ASSQQGSNSPLH
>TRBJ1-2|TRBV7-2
ASSLAGQGVYGYT
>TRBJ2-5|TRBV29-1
SVGSVGGTGGETQY
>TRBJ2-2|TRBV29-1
SVDKGATGELF
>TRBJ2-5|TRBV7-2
ASSKRGTSGRLGTQY
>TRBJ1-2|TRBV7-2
ASSLGTDYGYT
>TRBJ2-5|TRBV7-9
ATRDRGQETQY
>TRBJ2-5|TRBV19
ASTAGAASQETQY
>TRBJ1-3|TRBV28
ASSLTGQVRGNTIY
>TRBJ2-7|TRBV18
ASSPGTRAYEQY
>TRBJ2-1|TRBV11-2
ASSLAGGSYNEQF